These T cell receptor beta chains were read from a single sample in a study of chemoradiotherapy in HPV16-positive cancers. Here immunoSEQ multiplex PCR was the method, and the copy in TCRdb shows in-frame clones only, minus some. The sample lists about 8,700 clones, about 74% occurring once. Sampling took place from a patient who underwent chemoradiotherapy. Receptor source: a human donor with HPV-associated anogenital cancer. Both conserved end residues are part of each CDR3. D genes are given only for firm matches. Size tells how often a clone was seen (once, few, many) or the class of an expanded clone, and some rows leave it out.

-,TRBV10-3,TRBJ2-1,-,TGTGCCATCGCAATCCACTCCGGCGGGAACTACAATGAGCAGTTCTTC,CAIAIHSGGNYNEQFF
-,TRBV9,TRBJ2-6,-,TGTGCCAGCGTCATCAAACAAAGTCGGGCCAACGTCCTGACTTTC,CASVIKQSRANVLTF
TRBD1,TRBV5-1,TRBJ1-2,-,TGCGCCAGCAGCATAGGACAGGGGGCTAATGGCTACACCTTC,CASSIGQGANGYTF
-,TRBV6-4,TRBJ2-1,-,TGTGCCAGCAGTGACTCAGGGGACAATGAGCAGTTCTTC,CASSDSGDNEQFF
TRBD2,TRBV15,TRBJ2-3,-,TGTGCCACCAGCAGAGAACCCCCCTGGGCTAGCGGGAGGTCAGATACGCAGTATTTT,CATSREPPWASGRSDTQYF
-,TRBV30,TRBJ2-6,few,TGTGCCTGGAGTGATGGGACTGGGGCCAACGTCCTGACTTTC,CAWSDGTGANVLTF
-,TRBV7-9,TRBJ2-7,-,TGTGCCAGCAGTTACACCTACGAGCAGTACTTC,CASSYTYEQYF
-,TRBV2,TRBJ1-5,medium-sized,TGTGCCAGCAGTGGGGACTTTAGTCAGCCCCAGCATTTT,CASSGDFSQPQHF
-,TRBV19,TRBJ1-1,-,TGTGCCAGTAGTATATGGGGTAGTACTGAAGCTTTCTTT,CASSIWGSTEAFF
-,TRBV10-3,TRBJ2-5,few,TGTGCCATCAGCAACCGGGACACGGAACAAGAGACCCAGTACTTC,CAISNRDTEQETQYF
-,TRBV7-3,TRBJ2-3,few,TGTGCCAGCAGCCTTTCGCCGGATACGCAGTATTTT,CASSLSPDTQYF
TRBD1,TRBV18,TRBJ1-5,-,TGTGCCAGCTCACCAGGAGGACAGGGGTCGGGTCAGCCCCAGCATTTT,CASSPGGQGSGQPQHF
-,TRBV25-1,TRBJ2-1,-,TGTGCCAGCAGTGAGGGAGCAGCATCCTACAATGAGCAGTTCTTC,CASSEGAASYNEQFF
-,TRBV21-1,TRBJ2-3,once,TGTGCCGTGGCCCCAATGGGTACGCAGTATTTT,CAVAPMGTQYF
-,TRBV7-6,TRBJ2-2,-,TGTGCCAGCAGTTTGAAGCCAGGGACGGTAAACACCGGGGAGCTGTTTTTT,CASSLKPGTVNTGELFF
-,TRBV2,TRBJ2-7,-,TGTGCCAGCAAGCAGTCCAGCGAGCAGTACTTC,CASKQSSEQYF
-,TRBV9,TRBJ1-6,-,TGTGCCAGCAGCCCCCAGGCGACCCGCGACCTCCACTTT,CASSPQATRDLHF
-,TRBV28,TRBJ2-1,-,TGTGCCAGCAGTACCCTGGCTAGTGTCTCCTACAATGAGCAGTTCTTC,CASSTLASVSYNEQFF
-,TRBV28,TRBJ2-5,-,TGTGCCAGCAGCCCAGGGACGGTTTACCAAGAGACCCAGTACTTC,CASSPGTVYQETQYF
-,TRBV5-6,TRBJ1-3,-,TGTGCCAGCAGCTTGGTGGGGACCTCTGGAAACACCATATATTTT,CASSLVGTSGNTIYF
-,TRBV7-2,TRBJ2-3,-,TGTGCCAGCAGCCCCAGCGGGAGCACAGATACGCAGTATTTT,CASSPSGSTDTQYF
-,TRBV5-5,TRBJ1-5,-,TGTGCCAGCAGCAGGGACGGTTTAAGCAATCAGCCCCAGCATTTT,CASSRDGLSNQPQHF
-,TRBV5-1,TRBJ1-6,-,TGCGCCAGCAGAGCTGGGGGGAATAATTCACCCCTCCACTTT,CASRAGGNNSPLHF
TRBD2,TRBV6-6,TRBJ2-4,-,TGTGCCAGCAGCAGTAGCGGGATAAACAAAAACATTCAGTACTTC,CASSSSGINKNIQYF
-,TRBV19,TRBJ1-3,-,TGTGCCAGTAGCCCAAGGGATACCACCTCTGGAAACACCATATATTTT,CASSPRDTTSGNTIYF
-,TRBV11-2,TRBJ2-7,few,TGTGCCAGCAGCTTAGGGGACTACGAGCAGTACTTC,CASSLGDYEQYF
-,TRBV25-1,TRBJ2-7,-,TGTGCCAGCAGTGAGCAACACTTCGGGACACGCTCCTACGAGCAGTACTTC,CASSEQHFGTRSYEQYF
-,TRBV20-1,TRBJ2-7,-,TGCAGTGCTAGAGATAGCTACGAGCAGTACTTC,CSARDSYEQYF
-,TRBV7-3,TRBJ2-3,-,TGTGCCAGCAGCTTGTCCTCAGATACGCAGTATTTT,CASSLSSDTQYF